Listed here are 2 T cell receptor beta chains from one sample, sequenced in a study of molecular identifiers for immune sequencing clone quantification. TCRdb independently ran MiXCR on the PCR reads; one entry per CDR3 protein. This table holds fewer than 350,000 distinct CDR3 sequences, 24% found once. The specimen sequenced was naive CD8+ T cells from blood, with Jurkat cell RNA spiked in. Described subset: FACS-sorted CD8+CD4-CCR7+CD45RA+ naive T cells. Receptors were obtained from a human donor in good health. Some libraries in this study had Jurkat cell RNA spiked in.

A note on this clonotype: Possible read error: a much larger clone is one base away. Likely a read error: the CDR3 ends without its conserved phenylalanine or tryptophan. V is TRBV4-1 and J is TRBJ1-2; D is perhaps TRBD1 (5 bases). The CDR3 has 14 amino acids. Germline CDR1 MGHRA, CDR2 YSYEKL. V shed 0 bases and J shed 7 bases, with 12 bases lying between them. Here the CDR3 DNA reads TGCGCCAGCAGCCAAGACGGAGGGGTACTTGGCTACACCTTA. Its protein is CASSQDGGVLGYTL.

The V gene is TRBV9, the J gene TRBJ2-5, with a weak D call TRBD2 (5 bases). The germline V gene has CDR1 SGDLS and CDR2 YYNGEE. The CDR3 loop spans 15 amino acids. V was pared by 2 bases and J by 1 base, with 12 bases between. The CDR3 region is CASSVSGVSQETQYF. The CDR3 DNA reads TGTGCCAGCAGCGTGAGCGGCGTAAGCCAAGAGACCCAGTACTTC.